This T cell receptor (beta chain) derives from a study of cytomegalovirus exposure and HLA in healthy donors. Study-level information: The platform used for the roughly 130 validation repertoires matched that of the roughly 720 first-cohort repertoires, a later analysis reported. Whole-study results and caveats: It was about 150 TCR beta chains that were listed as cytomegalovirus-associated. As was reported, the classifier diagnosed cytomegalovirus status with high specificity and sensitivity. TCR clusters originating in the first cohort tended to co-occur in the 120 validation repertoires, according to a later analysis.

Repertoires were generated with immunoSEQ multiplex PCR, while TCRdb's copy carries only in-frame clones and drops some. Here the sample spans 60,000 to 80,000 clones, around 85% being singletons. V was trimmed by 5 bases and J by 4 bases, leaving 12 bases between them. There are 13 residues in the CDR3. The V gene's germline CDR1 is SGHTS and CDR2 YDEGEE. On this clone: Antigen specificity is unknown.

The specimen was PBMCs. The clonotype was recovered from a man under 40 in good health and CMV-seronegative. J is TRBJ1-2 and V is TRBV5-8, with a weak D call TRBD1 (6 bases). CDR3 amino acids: CASSPGHFYGYTF. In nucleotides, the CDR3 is TGTGCCAGCAGTCCGGGACACTTCTATGGCTACACCTTC.